The entry below gives a single TCR beta chain sequence along with its context. Which antigen it targets is not known. Nothing much larger sits one base from this clone, and base qualities are not available. The cohort consisted of 670 or so healthy bone marrow donors. At the time of sampling, all cohort members were nominally healthy, though unrecorded immune exposures were likely present. The donor was CMV seronegative and belonged to the group of around 350 seronegative cohort members. A peripheral blood sample was provided by each donor, and peripheral blood mononuclear cells were used for TCR beta sequencing. The Qiagen DNeasy Blood Extraction Kit was used to extract genomic DNA from the blood cell samples. Library preparation employed the immunoSEQ multiplex PCR assay. For the multiplex PCR, a mixture combining 60 forward primers for TCR Vbeta segments and 13 reverse primers for TCR Jbeta segments was used. The CDR3 region of rearranged TCR beta genes was amplified from genomic DNA with a multiplex PCR assay. On the Illumina HiSeq System, the amplified TCR beta libraries were sequenced as 87-base-pair reads. As for the original processing: A later analysis tallied around 80 million unique TCR beta chains across the 660 or so repertoires, and approximately 12 million of those chains were shared by two or more donors. Raw reads were error-corrected and collapsed into unique sequences by a nearest-neighbor algorithm in which closely related sequences were merged to remove PCR and sequencing errors. CDR3 sequences were aligned to IMGT reference sequences to assign V, D and J gene segments. For a sequence to be retained, at least a six-nucleotide match to both a V gene segment and a J gene segment was required. Rearrangements were classified as productive when the CDR3 lacked stop codons and remained in frame with V and J, and all other rearrangements were classified as non-productive. CDR3 was defined according to IMGT convention as the region running from the second conserved V-encoded cysteine to the conserved J-encoded phenylalanine. Sequences without an unambiguous match to a single V gene segment were excluded from the earlier analysis of a few hundred of the donors. In an earlier analysis of about 590 of the donors, a V segment was called functional when productive rearrangements were above 56.7%, and segregating when the standard deviation between donors exceeded 5%. A statistical classification framework was developed to diagnose cytomegalovirus status using the catalog of TCR beta chain sequences. A later analysis assigned V and J genes by comparing TCR nucleotide sequences with IMGT/GENE-DB human TR gene sequences. The TCRdist pipeline was used in a later analysis to assign CDR3 sequences and most-parsimonious VDJ recombination scenarios. In a later analysis, each TCR beta chain was defined by its CDR3 amino acid sequence together with its V-gene family, and reads without a unique V-gene family were excluded. As a way to deal with suspected cross-contamination and a sequencing artifact, a later analysis dropped hundreds of nucleotide sequences that were highly shared and had low generation probability. A later analysis calculated a clonal expansion index for each public chain from normalized within-repertoire ranks of inferred template counts. Generation probabilities in a later analysis came from a VDJ recombination model fitted to out-of-frame rearrangements, and those results were checked against IGoR. A later analysis scored TCR-TCR, TCR-HLA and TCR-CMV co-occurrence with hypergeometric tests, applying a repertoire-size bias correction to TCR pairs. A later analysis estimated false discovery rates by permuting HLA or CMV assignments 20 times. In a later analysis, co-occurring TCRs were grouped using DBSCAN, with TCRdist sequence similarity added in when clustering inside HLA-allele-positive subsets. For co-occurrence clustering, repertoires with fewer than 30,000 or more than 120,000 public chains were excluded, along with four or five repertoires with anomalous nucleotide sharing. TCRdb mirrors the immuneACCESS table, restricted to in-frame sequences. Some clones are absent from its copies; in checked studies, under half trace to an unresolved V gene, and the reason for the others is unknown. That table supplies the V and J calls and clone size; D and trimming were determined from the DNA. The table for this sample lists 15,000 to 20,000 clones; about 74% of them were counted only once. The top ten clonotypes cover about 3.8% of the sample.

The sample is drawn from a study of cytomegalovirus exposure and HLA in healthy donors (dated by TCRdb to about 2017). For the study in its entirety: An earlier analysis of roughly 500 of the donors reported approximately 300 Gb of sequence data and approximately 110 million unique TCR beta sequences from about 200 million T cells. About 300 gigabases of sequencing data and 75 million to 85 million unique TCR sequences made up an early release that covered roughly 670 HLA-typed donors. Of the roughly 400 genotyped donors, approximately 83% fell in the genetic ancestry cluster associated with self-reported Caucasian donors. The aim of the study was to test whether cataloging public T cell receptors could identify signatures of past pathogen exposure. The study used immunosequencing to profile the T cell repertoires of some 600 subjects and linked those repertoires to cytomegalovirus serostatus. A separate validation cohort of roughly 120 different subjects was used in addition to the approximately 700-subject first cohort. The study combined high-throughput TCR immunosequencing, statistical association of individual TCRs with disease status, and machine learning to predict cytomegalovirus infection status. To study patterns of TCR occurrence, a later analysis re-analyzed previously published TCR beta repertoires from 666 donors and added high-resolution HLA genotyping. Rather than drawing on any new phenotypic data, the later analysis identified candidate immune exposures from TCR beta sequences and the way those sequences occurred across donors. An earlier analysis of 587 of the donors applied high-throughput TCR beta sequencing to assess whether each TCR beta V gene segment acted as functional or pseudogenic. Donor age, sex, ethnicity and CMV serostatus were collected together with the repertoire data. Genome-wide SNP genotypes for about three fifths of the roughly 670 donors were used in a later genetic analysis, which treated that subset as a discovery cohort. Every repertoire in the discovery cohort had been generated on one and the same sequencing platform. HLA typing included class I and class II loci at four-digit resolution. The number of donors typed differed by locus, with roughly 629-640 for A, B, C, DRB1 and DQB1, roughly 520 for DQA1, approximately 580 for DPA1, and 450 to 480 for DPB1. Several DR-DQ haplotypes were handled as single units for association and clustering, since linkage in the cohort was strong. On average, over 200,000 unique TCR beta nucleotide sequences were sequenced per donor among 398 genotyped donors of the cohort, with approximately 18% of those sequences being non-productive.

From a lookup of the germline V gene, CDR1 and CDR2 are SGHDT and YYEEEE. Relative to germline, V is 4 bases shorter and J is 3 bases shorter, with 10 bases between their ends. From its cysteine to its phenylalanine, the CDR3 spans 13 amino acids. The kept DNA is CDR3 alone, 39 bases in frame from the first base. Results the study describes overall, beyond this receptor: A later analysis reported that several top co-occurrence clusters appeared linked to parvovirus B19, influenza, CMV and Epstein-Barr virus. A few of the identified cytomegalovirus-associated TCR beta chains were confirmed in vitro to be specific for cytomegalovirus antigens. Sequencing depth was assumed to be roughly uniform across donors in the presence/absence analyses, though that assumption may not hold. The classifier was reported to diagnose cytomegalovirus status with high specificity and sensitivity in both the original and validation cohorts. V-gene and J-gene trimming of TCR beta chains was associated with a missense DCLRE1C variant in a later genetic analysis, and the association was replicated in an independent cohort. In the study, some 160 TCR beta chains were listed as associated with cytomegalovirus. Compared with equally common non-associated chains, HLA-associated TCR beta chains in a later analysis were more clonally expanded and had lower generation probabilities. CMV serostatus was the only immune exposure information available for the cohort. In a later analysis, most CMV-associated TCR beta chains were found to appear HLA-restricted, with HLA associations seemingly driven largely by CMV exposure. This cohort had only TCR beta chains sequenced, and the lack of alpha or paired-chain data limited which features could be detected. According to a later genetic analysis, donors in an Asian-associated ancestry cluster had fewer N-insertions in productive TCRs than the approximately 630-donor mean. A later analysis found that TCR association rates varied across HLA loci, with DRB1 alleles showing the most associated TCRs and HLA-C alleles the fewest. A cluster of highly shared sequence variants was judged likely to represent a technical artifact of the sequencing pipeline. Some IMGT-functional V segments, including TRBV6-2 and TRBV6-3, could not be distinguished by the 87-base-pair reads and were therefore excluded. While some public TCRs were present in many individuals, most TCR sequences turned up only very rarely across donors. Linkage disequilibrium might explain the correlated functional status among segregating V segments, but an unknown experimental factor could not be ruled out. HLA typing was unavailable for some donors at each locus, so association tests used only the typed subset. In an earlier analysis of 587 of the donors, most TCR beta V segments appeared in productive rearrangements about 87% or about 30% of the time, broadly matching IMGT annotations. A further reported finding was that TCR beta sequences accurately predicted the HLA-A and HLA-B alleles for most subjects in the first cohort. Strong co-occurrence of HLA alleles, especially DR and DQ, made assigning TCR associations to individual alleles difficult. The authors suggested that the approach could potentially be extended to other disease states and immunological phenotypes. In a later analysis, 15,000 to 20,000 TCR beta sequences were associated with specific HLA alleles at a false discovery rate of 0.05. Over 15 rarely observed V segments, including chromosome 9 orphons, were excluded from the earlier analysis of a few hundred of the donors because counts were too low.

This TCR was recovered from a young man in good health and CMV-seronegative. Rearrangement joined TRBV5-6 to TRBJ1-2, with a weak D call of TRBD1 (5 bases match). Sequencing input: PBMCs. The sequenced DNA is TGTGCCAGCAGCCCTACAGGAGACTATGGCTACACCTTC. The translation is CASSPTGDYGYTF.